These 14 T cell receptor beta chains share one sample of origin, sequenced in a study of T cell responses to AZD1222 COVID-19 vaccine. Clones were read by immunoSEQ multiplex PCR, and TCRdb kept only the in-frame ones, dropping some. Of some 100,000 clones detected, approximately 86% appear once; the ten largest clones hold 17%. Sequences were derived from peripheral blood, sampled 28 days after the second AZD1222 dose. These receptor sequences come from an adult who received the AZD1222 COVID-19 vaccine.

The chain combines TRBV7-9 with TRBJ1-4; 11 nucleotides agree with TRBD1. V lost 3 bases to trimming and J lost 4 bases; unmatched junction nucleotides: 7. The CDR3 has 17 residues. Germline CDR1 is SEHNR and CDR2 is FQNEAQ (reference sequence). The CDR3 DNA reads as TGTGCCAGCAGCTTCGACGGGACAGGGGGGTTTAATGAAAAACTGTTTTTT. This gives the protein CASSFDGTGGFNEKLFF.

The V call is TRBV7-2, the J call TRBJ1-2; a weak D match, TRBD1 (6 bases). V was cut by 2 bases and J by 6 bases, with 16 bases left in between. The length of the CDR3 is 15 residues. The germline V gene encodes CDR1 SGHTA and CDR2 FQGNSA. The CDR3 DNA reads TGTGCCAGCAGCTTAAAATTTGAGACAGGTGATGGCTACACCTTC. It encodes CASSLKFETGDGYTF.

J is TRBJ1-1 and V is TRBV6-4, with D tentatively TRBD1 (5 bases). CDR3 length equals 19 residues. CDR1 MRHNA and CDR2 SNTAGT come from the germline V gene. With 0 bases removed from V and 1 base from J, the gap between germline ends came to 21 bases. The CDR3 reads CASSDSNLGPRWGNTEAFF. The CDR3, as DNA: TGTGCCAGCAGTGACTCGAATCTGGGGCCGAGGTGGGGGAACACTGAAGCTTTCTTT.

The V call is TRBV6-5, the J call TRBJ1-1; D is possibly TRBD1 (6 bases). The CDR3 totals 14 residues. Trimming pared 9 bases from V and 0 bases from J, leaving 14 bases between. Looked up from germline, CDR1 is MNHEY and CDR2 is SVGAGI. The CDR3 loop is CASLEGVLNTEAFF. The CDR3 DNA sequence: TGTGCCAGTTTGGAGGGGGTTCTGAACACTGAAGCTTTCTTT.

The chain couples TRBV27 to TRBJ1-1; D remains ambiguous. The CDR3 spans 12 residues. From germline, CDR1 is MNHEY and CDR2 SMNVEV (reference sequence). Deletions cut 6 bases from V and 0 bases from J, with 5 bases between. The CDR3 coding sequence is TGTGCCAGCAGCCACGTGAACACTGAAGCTTTCTTT. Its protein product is CASSHVNTEAFF.

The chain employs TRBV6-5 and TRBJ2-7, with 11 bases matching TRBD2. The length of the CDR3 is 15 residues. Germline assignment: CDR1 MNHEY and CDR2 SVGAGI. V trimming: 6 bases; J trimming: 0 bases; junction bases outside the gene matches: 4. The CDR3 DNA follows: TGTGCCAGCAGCCAACTAGCGGGGGACTCCTACGAGCAGTACTTC. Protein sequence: CASSQLAGDSYEQYF.

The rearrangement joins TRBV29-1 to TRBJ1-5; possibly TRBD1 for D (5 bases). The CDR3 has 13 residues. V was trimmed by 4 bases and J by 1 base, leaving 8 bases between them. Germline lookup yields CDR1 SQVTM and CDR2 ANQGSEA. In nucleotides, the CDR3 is TGCAGCGTTGGATCAGGGAGCAATCAGCCCCAGCATTTT. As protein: CSVGSGSNQPQHF.

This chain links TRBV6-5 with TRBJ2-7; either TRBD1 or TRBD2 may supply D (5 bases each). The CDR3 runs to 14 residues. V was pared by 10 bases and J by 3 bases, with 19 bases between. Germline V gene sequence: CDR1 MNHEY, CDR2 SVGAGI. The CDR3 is CATYGVRGNYEQYF. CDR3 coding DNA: TGTGCCACTTACGGGGTGAGGGGTAACTACGAGCAGTACTTC.

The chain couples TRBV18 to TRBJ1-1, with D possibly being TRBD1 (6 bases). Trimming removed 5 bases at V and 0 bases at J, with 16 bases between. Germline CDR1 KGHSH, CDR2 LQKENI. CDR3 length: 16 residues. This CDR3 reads CASSSQIGTMNTEAFF. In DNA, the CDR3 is TGTGCCAGCTCATCCCAGATCGGGACAATGAACACTGAAGCTTTCTTT. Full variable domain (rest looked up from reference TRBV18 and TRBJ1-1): NAGVMQNPRHLVRRRGQEARLRCSPMKGHSHVYWYRQLPEEGLKFMVYLQKENIIDESGMPKERFSAEFPKEGPSILRIQQVVRGDSAAYFCASSSQIGTMNTEAFFGQGTRLTVV.

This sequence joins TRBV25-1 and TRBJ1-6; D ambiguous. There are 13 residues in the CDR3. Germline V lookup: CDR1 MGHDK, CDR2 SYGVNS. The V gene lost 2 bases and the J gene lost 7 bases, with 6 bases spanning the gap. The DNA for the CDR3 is TGTGCCAGCAGTGAAAGTCAGAATTCACCCCTCCACTTT. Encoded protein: CASSESQNSPLHF.

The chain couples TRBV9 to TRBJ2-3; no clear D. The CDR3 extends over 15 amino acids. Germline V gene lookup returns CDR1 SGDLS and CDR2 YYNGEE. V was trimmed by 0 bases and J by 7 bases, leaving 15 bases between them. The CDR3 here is CASSVDGGREYTQYF. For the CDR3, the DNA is TGTGCCAGCAGCGTAGACGGCGGACGCGAATATACGCAGTATTTT.

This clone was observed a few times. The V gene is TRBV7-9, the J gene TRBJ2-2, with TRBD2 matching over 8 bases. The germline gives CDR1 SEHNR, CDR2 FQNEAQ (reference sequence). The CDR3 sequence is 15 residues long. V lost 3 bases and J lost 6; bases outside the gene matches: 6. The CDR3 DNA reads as TGTGCCAGCAGCTTGGGGACTAGTTACCCCGGGGAGCTGTTTTTT. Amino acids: CASSLGTSYPGELFF. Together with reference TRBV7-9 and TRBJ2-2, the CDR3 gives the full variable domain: DTGVSQNPRHKITKRGQNVTFRCDPISEHNRLYWYRQTLGQGPEFLTYFQNEAQLEKSRLLSDRFSAERPKGSFSTLEIQRTEQGDSAMYLCASSLGTSYPGELFFGEGSRLTVL.

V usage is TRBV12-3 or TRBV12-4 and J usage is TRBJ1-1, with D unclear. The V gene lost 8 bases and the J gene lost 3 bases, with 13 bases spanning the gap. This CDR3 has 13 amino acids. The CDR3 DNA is TGTGCCAGCGTAGGGCAGCTAGACACTGAAGCTTTCTTT. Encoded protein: CASVGQLDTEAFF.

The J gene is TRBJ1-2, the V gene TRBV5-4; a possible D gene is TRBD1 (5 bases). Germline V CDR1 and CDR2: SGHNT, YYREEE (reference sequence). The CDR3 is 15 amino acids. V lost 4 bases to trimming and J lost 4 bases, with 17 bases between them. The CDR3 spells CASSLGAGTSYGYTF. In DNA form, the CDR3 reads TGTGCCAGCAGCCTCGGGGCAGGCACTAGCTATGGCTACACCTTC.